Listed here is a single TCR beta chain. The specificity of this receptor is unknown. No qualities accompany the bases; no much larger clone lies one base away. These data belong to a study of blood T cells in healthy people across ages (dated by TCRdb to the mid-2010s). Describing the broader study: Template switching captured roughly one uniquely barcoded TCR beta cDNA molecule per two T cells in model experiments. Using deep sequencing normalized with unique cDNA molecular identifiers, the study measured how TCR beta repertoire diversity changes with age. Four age groups were formed from the donors: young (average about 15 years), middle-aged (roughly 38), aged (62) and long-lived (around 82). Using the same blood draw, the study looked at two additional independent replicas of 1 million unique cDNA reads for two donors, one aged 18 to 30 and the other aged 80 or older.

The germline V gene specifies SGHVS as CDR1 and FNYEAQ as CDR2. The junction carries 9 bases between V and J, which are trimmed by 5 bases and 7 bases respectively. There are 12 amino acids in the CDR3, from cysteine to phenylalanine inclusive. The CDR3 DNA has 36 bases and is translated from base 1. The approximately 39 donors, aged 6 to 90 years, were systemically healthy Caucasian individuals from Russia. Each donor gave ten milliliters of peripheral blood, drawn into EDTA-treated Vacutainer tubes. Ficoll-Paque density-gradient centrifugation was used to isolate PBMCs, with at least 6.5 million obtained per sample. Trizol reagent was used to extract total RNA from PBMCs, with at least 5.5 micrograms per sample. The percentages of naive CD45RAhigh/CD27high T cells were determined by flow cytometry on a PBMC aliquot from every donor. Library creation used 5' RACE. TCRdb shows the sequencer as Illumina HiSeq 2500. The second PCR ran for roughly 7 to 12 cycles and used a J-beta primer mix along with a sample-barcoded 5' primer. A template-switch 5' adaptor carrying 12 random nucleotides introduced a unique molecular identifier onto each TCR beta cDNA molecule. At least 3 million CDR3-containing paired-end reads were obtained from each sample. First-strand cDNA was synthesized from all RNA with the Mint cDNA synthesis kit, primed by a TRBC-specific oligonucleotide. Following uracil-DNA glycosylase treatment, all cDNA underwent a first 18-cycle PCR with the universal primers M1SS and BC2_uni_R. In the paper's pipeline: Normalization of each sample was performed by random selection of 1 million high-quality reads, each carrying a distinct molecular identifier. Instead of being binned into consensus sequences, reads that shared molecular identifiers were thrown out. MiTCR, set to a Q25 quality threshold and the strictest error-elimination algorithm, was used for CDR3 identification, clonotype clustering and error correction. A nonparametric unseen species model with Euler transformation was used to estimate lower-bound total TCR beta diversity. The raw public reads went through TCRdb reprocessing: fastp at Q25, MiXCR clone calling, in-frame beta chains kept. Rows with one shared CDR3 protein collapse into an entry with the most common genes and DNA. The V and J calls, along with clone size, are taken from TCRdb and not from the paper's own processing. Here the sample has 750,000 to 950,000 distinct CDR3 sequences; 25% to 35% occur a single time. The ten most abundant clones make up roughly a tenth of the sample.

General conclusions and limits of the study: Observed TCR beta diversity per million T cells fell roughly linearly with age, and a significant reduction was already apparent by age about 38. The percentage of naive T cells measured by flow cytometry correlated strongly with observed TCR beta diversity. Estimates of total diversity based on one million sequenced T cells were regarded as lower bounds and as underestimates. Because donor CMV infection status was unknown, age-related changes in expanded clonotypes were potentially confounded. Compared with the aged group, the long-lived group had more naive CD4+ T cells, fewer expanded clones and increased TCR diversity, suggesting age selection. Conclusive comparison of naive and antigen-experienced compartments was prevented by the profiling of bulk unsorted PBMCs.

This same sample was also part of a study on T cells of mothers and their children. As the second publication notes: Donors were nine systemically healthy Caucasian individuals: three mothers and their six children. cDNA synthesis used all of the extracted RNA, with roughly 1.6 ug of RNA in each 15 ul reaction. Sample barcodes and 2-4 random nucleotides were added via the M1S primer in the second PCR. More than 8 million TCR beta CDR3 reads were obtained from each mother, and roughly 3.1 million reads were obtained from each child. TCR recombination output is similarly shaped by thymic selection in related and unrelated pairs, with a minor effect exerted by inherited differences. Normalized repertoire overlap in related mother-child pairs was always slightly higher than in unrelated mother-child pairs, but the difference was never significant. Persistent microchimeric T cell clones were not detected, at a sensitivity of 95 to 100 clones per million clonotypes. The study used deep NGS to compare TCR beta repertoires of mothers and children, seeking features distinguishing related mother-child pairs from unrelated individuals. Mothers averaged roughly 40 +/- 4 years of age and children averaged about 12 +/- 4 years. After adapter ligation with NEBNext reagents, the libraries were sequenced on Illumina HiSeq 2000 with 100+100 nt paired-end reads. To prevent cross-contamination, the mother and child libraries were prepared one month apart and sequenced in separate runs. For each donor, somewhere between roughly 500,000 and 2,100,000 distinct TCR beta clonotypes were identified. Naive TCR beta clonotypes were estimated from low-frequency clonotypes matched to each donor's FACS-determined naive share, without sorting.

This sequence uses TRBV7-6 and TRBJ2-1; confidence is insufficient to name the D gene. Sample: blood. This clonotype originated in a woman aged 40 to 49 in good health. The nucleotide sequence reads TGTGCCAGCAGCATGGACCGTAATGAGCAGTTCTTC. It codes for CASSMDRNEQFF. This CDR3, with the reference TRBV7-6 and TRBJ2-1 proteins standing in past its ends, gives the full variable domain GAGVSQSPRYKVTKRGQDVALRCDPISGHVSLYWYRQALGQGPEFLTYFNYEAQQDKSGLPNDRFSAERPEGSISTLTIQRTEQRDSAMYRCASSMDRNEQFFGPGTRLTVL.